These T cell receptor beta chains were read from a single sample in a study of blood T cell repertoires in COVID-19. The protocol was immunoSEQ multiplex PCR, while the TCRdb copy is restricted to in-frame clones and leaves out a portion. The data hold some 150,000 clones, with 88% observed a single time. The specimen was peripheral blood. The receptors were sampled from a human donor in a cohort sampled during active COVID-19. Both conserved end residues are part of each CDR3. D genes are given only for firm matches. Rows may omit the clone size; those that give it use once, few, many or a size class.

>TRBJ2-3|16|.|TRBV4-2|TRBD2
TGTGCCAGCAGCCAAGAACTAGCGGGGGGGACGGATACGCAGTATTTT
CASSQELAGGTDTQYF
>TRBJ2-2|18|.|TRBV27|TRBD2
TGTGCCAGCAGTTCCCCAGGCTCTAGCGGGGGGGCCCCCGGGGAGCTGTTTTTT
CASSSPGSSGGAPGELFF
>TRBJ1-6|15|.|TRBV2|.
TGTGCCAGCAGTGTACCCGGAGATTATAATTCACCCCTCCACTTT
CASSVPGDYNSPLHF
>TRBJ2-1|13|.|TRBV28|.
TGTGCCTCAAGGGACACCTACTACAATGAGCAGTTCTTC
CASRDTYYNEQFF
>TRBJ1-4|19|.|TRBV7-9|TRBD1
TGTGCCAGCAGCCTAACAAGGTTCCGGGACAGGGTCGGCGGGGAAAAACTGTTTTTT
CASSLTRFRDRVGGEKLFF
>TRBJ2-3|15|.|TRBV6-2/TRBV6-3|TRBD2
TGTGCCAGCAGCATCATTAGCGGGGCCACAGATACGCAGTATTTT
CASSIISGATDTQYF
>TRBJ2-3|17|few|TRBV20-1|.
TGCAGTGCTAGTGGGGCAGGCCGAACCCTCGGCACAGATACGCAGTATTTT
CSASGAGRTLGTDTQYF
>TRBJ1-1|14|.|TRBV6-5|TRBD1
TGTGCCAGCAGACCCCAGGGGGTAGTCACTGAAGCTTTCTTT
CASRPQGVVTEAFF
>TRBJ2-4|11|.|TRBV7-8|.
TGTGCCAGCAGCCCCCGCGACATTCAGTACTTC
CASSPRDIQYF
>TRBJ2-5|13|.|TRBV30|TRBD2
TGTGCCTGGAGCGGAGGACTAGCCGAGACCCAGTACTTC
CAWSGGLAETQYF
>TRBJ1-1|14|.|TRBV6-5|.
TGTGCCAGCAGTTACTCCCTGAGAGGCACTGAAGCTTTCTTT
CASSYSLRGTEAFF
>TRBJ1-1|16|.|TRBV19|TRBD1
TGTGCCAGTAGTATCTTAGGGGGACAGGGGAACACTGAAGCTTTCTTT
CASSILGGQGNTEAFF
>TRBJ2-2|18|.|TRBV28|TRBD2
TGTGCCAGCAGTCTCCCACTCGGGACTAGCGGACGTACCGGGGAGCTGTTTTTT
CASSLPLGTSGRTGELFF
>TRBJ1-1|15|few|TRBV10-1|TRBD1
TGCGCCAGCACGGGACAGAAAGCCCTGAACACTGAAGCTTTCTTT
CASTGQKALNTEAFF
>TRBJ2-2|16|.|TRBV30|TRBD2
TGTGCCTGGAGGCCGCGCCTAGCGGGGAACACCGGGGAGCTGTTTTTT
CAWRPRLAGNTGELFF
>TRBJ1-5|14|.|TRBV19|.
TGTGCCAGTAGTCCCCAGGGGATAGGTCAGCCCCAGCATTTT
CASSPQGIGQPQHF
>TRBJ2-5|14|.|TRBV5-6|TRBD1
TGTGCCAGCAGCTCTCAGGGGGCGGGAGAGACCCAGTACTTC
CASSSQGAGETQYF
>TRBJ1-3|15|.|TRBV18|TRBD1
TGTGCCAGCTCACTGCGGGGACAGGGTGGAAACACCATATATTTT
CASSLRGQGGNTIYF
>TRBJ2-2|16|.|TRBV7-3|TRBD2
TGTGCCAGCAGCTTAACGAGGACTAGCGGGACCGGGGAGCTGTTTTTT
CASSLTRTSGTGELFF
>TRBJ2-3|12|.|TRBV30|.
TGTGCCTGGAGCCCAGGGATAGATACGCAGTATTTT
CAWSPGIDTQYF
>TRBJ2-2|15|.|TRBV5-1|.
TGCGCCAGCAGCTTGGCGCAGGGAATAAGCCGGGAGCTGTTTTTT
CASSLAQGISRELFF
>TRBJ2-5|15|.|TRBV7-2|TRBD2
TGTGCCAGCAGCTTAGACGGCGGGAGCTGGGAGACCCAGTACTTC
CASSLDGGSWETQYF
>TRBJ2-3|16|.|TRBV28|TRBD1
TGTGCCAGCAGGACTACCGGGACAGCAGCCCTCTCCTGGCAGTATTTT
CASRTTGTAALSWQYF
>TRBJ1-1|13|.|TRBV11-2|.
TGTGCCAGCAGCTTAGCCAACAAACCTGAAGCTTTCTTT
CASSLANKPEAFF
>TRBJ2-1|14|.|TRBV27|TRBD1
TGTGCCAGCAGGGAGGGACAGGTCTTCCATGAGCAGTTCTTC
CASREGQVFHEQFF
>TRBJ1-5|15|.|TRBV19|.
TGTGCCAGTAGTCCCGGGGGGTATAGCAATCAGCCCCAGCATTTT
CASSPGGYSNQPQHF
>TRBJ2-5|17|.|TRBV28|TRBD1
TGTGCCAGCAGTTCTAGGACCTTCGGGGACAGCAGAGAGACCCAGTACTTC
CASSSRTFGDSRETQYF
>TRBJ2-2|13|.|TRBV7-2|TRBD1
TGTGCCAGCAGCGGTACAGGGGCCGGGGAGCTGTTTTTT
CASSGTGAGELFF
>TRBJ2-3|15|.|TRBV7-9|TRBD1
TGTGCCAGCAGCTCCGACAGGGAGTCCACAGATACGCAGTATTTT
CASSSDRESTDTQYF
>TRBJ1-5|15|.|TRBV6-2/TRBV6-3|.
TGTGCCAGCAGTCCCGGGGGGGGAGGCAATCAGCCCCAGCATTTT
CASSPGGGGNQPQHF
>TRBJ1-2|13|.|TRBV5-1|.
TGCGCCAGCAGCAATCCCGGGACATCGGGCTACACCTTC
CASSNPGTSGYTF
>TRBJ1-2|12|.|TRBV2|.
TGTGCCAGCGGCCAACAGAACTATGGCTACACCTTC
CASGQQNYGYTF
>TRBJ1-1|12|.|TRBV4-3|.
TGCGCCAGCAGTCAGGGGAGGGGTGAAGCTTTCTTT
CASSQGRGEAFF
>TRBJ2-4|16|.|TRBV19|.
TGTGCCAGTAGTTCCGGACACCTATCAGCCAAAAACATTCAGTACTTC
CASSSGHLSAKNIQYF
>TRBJ1-2|14|.|TRBV6-6|TRBD1
TGTGCCAGCAGACCCAGGGGGGTCGGCTATGGCTACACCTTC
CASRPRGVGYGYTF
>TRBJ2-7|17|.|TRBV24-1|.
TGTGCCACCAGTGATTGCCACAGGTGTCTTCAGGTTTACGAGCAGTACTTC
CATSDCHRCLQVYEQYF